The 10 T cell receptor beta chains below all came from one sample that was sequenced in a study of blood T cell repertoires in COVID-19. Data came from immunoSEQ multiplex PCR; TCRdb stores just in-frame clones and leaves some out. The table lists around 200,000 clones, approximately 84% of them singletons. The sequenced material came from peripheral blood. The receptors stem from a woman older than 75 with acute or convalescent COVID-19.

This chain connects TRBV6-6 to TRBJ2-2; no clear D gene. There are 16 residues in the CDR3. V was pared by 0 bases and J by 0 bases, with 8 bases between. In germline, CDR1 is MNHNY, CDR2 SVGAGI (reference sequence). The CDR3 region is CASSYSYATNTGELFF. For the CDR3, the DNA is TGTGCCAGCAGTTACTCGTACGCTACGAACACCGGGGAGCTGTTTTTT.

This rearrangement joins TRBV5-1 to TRBJ2-7, with 7 positions matching TRBD1. Germline V gene data show CDR1 as SGHRS and CDR2 as YFSETQ. Trimming took 5 bases from V and 0 from J; bases not matched to a gene: 8. CDR3 length equals 15 residues. CDR3 amino acids: CASRPGTADSYEQYF. For the CDR3, the DNA is TGCGCCAGCAGACCCGGGACAGCGGACTCCTACGAGCAGTACTTC.

CDR3 residues: CASSYRSLAGTYEQYF. The CDR3 DNA reads as TGTGCCAGCAGCTATCGCTCACTAGCGGGTACCTACGAGCAGTACTTC. The gene calls are TRBV14 and TRBJ2-7; 9 bases are a match to TRBD2. V gave up 5 bases and J gave up 2 bases; unmatched junction bases: 10. CDR3 size: 16 residues. Germline V CDR1 and CDR2: SGHDN, FVKESK.

The CDR3 DNA follows: TGTGCCAGCAGCACGTCACCGGGACAGGATTATGGCTACACCTTC. Translation: CASSTSPGQDYGYTF. The V gene is TRBV5-6, the J gene TRBJ1-2, with TRBD1 matching over 8 bases. The CDR3 has 15 residues. Trimming at V came to 4 bases and at J to 5 bases, leaving 10 bases not matched to a gene. The V gene's germline CDR1 is SGHDT and CDR2 YYEEEE. Looking up the rest from reference TRBV5-6 and TRBJ1-2 gives the full variable domain: DAGVTQSPTHLIKTRGQQVTLRCSPKSGHDTVSWYQQALGQGPQFIFQYYEEEERQRGNFPDRFSGHQFPNYSSELNVNALLLGDSALYLCASSTSPGQDYGYTFGSGTRLTVV.

CDR3 nucleotides: TGTGCCAGCAGTTTATTAGCGGGAGGGGTCACAGATACGCAGTATTTT. This sequence encodes CASSLLAGGVTDTQYF. J is TRBJ2-3 and V is TRBV27; TRBD2 matches at 11 bases. V trimming: 1 base; J trimming: 2 bases; junction bases outside the gene matches: 2. This CDR3 contains 16 residues. Per germline, CDR1 MNHEY and CDR2 SMNVEV (reference sequence).

This chain links TRBV5-1 with TRBJ1-3, with 8 bases matching TRBD1. The CDR3 runs to 13 residues. Trimming took 3 bases from V and 7 from J; bases not matched to a gene: 3. From germline, CDR1 is SGHRS and CDR2 YFSETQ. The CDR3 coding sequence is TGCGCCAGCAGCTCACGACAGGGGAACACCATATATTTT. Translating it yields CASSSRQGNTIYF.

This sequence joins TRBV6-2 or TRBV6-3 and TRBJ1-3; a weak D match, TRBD1 (6 bases). The length of the CDR3 is 17 residues. CDR1 is MNHEY, CDR2 SVGEGT, per germline. The V gene lost 1 base and the J gene lost 2 bases, with 15 bases spanning the gap. The CDR3 region has the DNA TGTGCCAGCAGTTACTACGGGACATTTAGAACTGGAAACACCATATATTTT. Its protein product is CASSYYGTFRTGNTIYF.

The chain has TRBV28 and TRBJ2-1, with 11 bases aligning to TRBD2. V trimming: 2 bases; J trimming: 9 bases; junction bases outside the gene matches: 9. The CDR3 is 16 residues long. The germline gives CDR1 MDHEN, CDR2 SYDVKM. CDR3 sequence: CASSLNPGLAALEQFF. As DNA, the CDR3 is TGTGCCAGCAGTTTAAACCCGGGACTAGCGGCCCTTGAGCAGTTCTTC.

The chain links TRBV7-8 to TRBJ1-1; D unresolved. V lost 2 bases, J lost 4 bases, and 11 bases lay in between. The CDR3 has 14 residues. The germline gives CDR1 SGHVS, CDR2 FQNEAQ. For the CDR3, the DNA is TGTGCCAGCAGCTTAATTAGCGGAGTCACTGAAGCTTTCTTT. This encodes CASSLISGVTEAFF. Variable domain in full (rest from reference TRBV7-8 and TRBJ1-1): GAGVSQSPRYKVAKRGQDVALRCDPISGHVSLFWYQQALGQGPEFLTYFQNEAQLDKSGLPSDRFFAERPEGSVSTLKIQRTQQEDSAVYLCASSLISGVTEAFFGQGTRLTVV.

Note on this clone: Other nucleotide sequences in the sample specify the same CDR3. The V call is TRBV12-3 or TRBV12-4, the J call TRBJ1-2; 7 positions agree with TRBD1. The ends lost 7 bases at V and 8 bases at J; junction bases unmatched: 4. This CDR3 contains 11 residues. The CDR3 DNA follows: TGTGCCAGCACCCTAGGGGGCGGCTACACCTTC. Amino acids: CASTLGGGYTF.